The 32 T cell receptor beta chains listed next were all sequenced from one sample in a study of blood T cell repertoires in COVID-19. This table comes from immunoSEQ multiplex PCR, and its TCRdb copy is limited to in-frame clones, with some not included. The sample holds roughly 220,000 clones, more than 65% seen once. The sequenced sample was peripheral blood. Receptors originate from a woman aged 25 to 39 who had recovered from COVID-19.

The chain couples TRBV28 to TRBJ1-1; D is ambiguous. Germline CDR1 MDHEN, CDR2 SYDVKM. The CDR3 contains 13 residues. V was pared by 2 bases and J by 4 bases, with 8 bases between. The CDR3 DNA follows: TGTGCCAGCAGTTTACCACGTAGCACTGAAGCTTTCTTT. Protein: CASSLPRSTEAFF.

The chain couples TRBV2 to TRBJ1-5; D is undetermined. The CDR3 is 14 residues long. Trimming shortened V by 8 bases and J by 0 bases, and 11 bases separated the two germline ends. Per the germline V gene, CDR1 is SNHLY and CDR2 is FYNNEI. CDR3 sequence (DNA): TGTGCCAGCGGAAAGAGGGATAGCAATCAGCCCCAGCATTTT. Translated, it gives CASGKRDSNQPQHF.

This chain connects TRBV14 to TRBJ1-6; 7 nucleotides align to TRBD1. The CDR3 loop spans 14 amino acids. The V gene end was trimmed by 4 bases and the J gene end by 8 bases; junction bases not matched to a gene: 5. The germline CDR1 and CDR2 sequences are SGHDN and FVKESK. The CDR3, as DNA: TGTGCCAGCAGCCGGGACAGATTATATTCACCCCTCCACTTT. Its protein is CASSRDRLYSPLHF.

This chain links TRBV4-2 with TRBJ1-3; TRBD1 might be the D (5 bases). Germline loops: CDR1 LGHNA, CDR2 YNFKEQ. The CDR3 sequence is 17 residues long. Trimming left V 2 bases short and J 0 bases short, with 14 bases between. As DNA, the CDR3 is TGTGCCAGCAGCCAAAAGTCAGGGCCCTACTCTGGAAACACCATATATTTT. Translated, it gives CASSQKSGPYSGNTIYF.

This rearrangement joins TRBV27 to TRBJ1-1, with 12 bases fitting TRBD1. CDR3 size: 17 residues. V lost 3 bases and J lost 0; bases outside the gene matches: 5. The V gene's germline CDR1 is MNHEY and CDR2 SMNVEV (reference sequence). As DNA, the CDR3 is TGTGCCAGCAGTTTCTCCGGGACAGGGGGCATGAACACTGAAGCTTTCTTT. This codes for CASSFSGTGGMNTEAFF.

The chain links TRBV9 to TRBJ2-5, with D hard to call. The CDR3 totals 15 residues. Germline V gene sequence: CDR1 SGDLS, CDR2 YYNGEE. Trimming stripped 0 bases from V and 4 bases from J, with 13 bases between. The CDR3 DNA is TGTGCCAGCAGCGTAGCTTCCGATGCTAGAGAGACCCAGTACTTC. It is translated as CASSVASDARETQYF. The variable domain in full, with the rest retrieved from reference TRBV9 and TRBJ2-5, is DSGVTQTPKHLITATGQRVTLRCSPRSGDLSVYWYQQSLDQGLQFLIQYYNGEERAKGNILERFSAQQFPDLHSELNLSSLELGDSALYFCASSVASDARETQYFGPGTRLLVL.

The chain couples TRBV6-5 to TRBJ2-3, with a possible D match to TRBD2 (5 bases). V lost 2 bases and J 6 bases, leaving 18 bases between the germline ends. CDR1 is MNHEY and CDR2 is SVGAGI in the germline V gene. This CDR3 comprises 16 residues. Here the CDR3 reads CASSYHRSSLADTQYF. The CDR3 region has the DNA TGTGCCAGCAGTTACCATAGATCTAGCCTGGCGGATACGCAGTATTTT.

V and J are TRBV10-1 and TRBJ1-1; D is uncertain. Deletions cut 2 bases from V and 4 bases from J, with 11 bases between. Germline V gives CDR1 WNHNN, CDR2 SYGVQD (reference sequence). The CDR3 consists of 14 residues. The CDR3 here is CASSERLSPTEAFF. The CDR3 nucleotides read TGCGCCAGCAGTGAGCGGTTAAGCCCCACTGAAGCTTTCTTT.

This chain links TRBV29-1 with TRBJ1-2; D may be TRBD1 (6 bases). V was pared by 4 bases and J by 6 bases, with 18 bases between. The CDR3 covers 14 residues. Germline CDR1 and CDR2: SQVTM and ANQGSEA. The CDR3 here is CSVGDRQDSDGYTF. The CDR3 nucleotides are TGCAGCGTTGGCGACAGGCAAGATAGTGATGGCTACACCTTC.

The rearrangement joins TRBV28 to TRBJ1-2; no clear D gene. Looked up from germline, CDR1 is MDHEN and CDR2 is SYDVKM. The CDR3 covers 11 residues. The V end was cut by 6 bases, the J end by 3 bases, with 5 bases between. The CDR3 is CASRGDYGYTF. The CDR3 DNA is TGTGCCAGCAGGGGAGACTATGGCTACACCTTC.

The table lists this clone with a few counts. The chain uses TRBV19 and TRBJ1-5; D uncertain. Between the trimmed V and J ends, which lost 8 bases and 4 bases, there was a span of 12 bases. Germline CDR1 and CDR2: LNHDA and SQIVND (reference sequence). The CDR3 spans 13 residues. The CDR3 is CASGQRGNQPQHF. CDR3 coding DNA: TGTGCCAGTGGGCAGAGAGGGAATCAGCCCCAGCATTTT.

The V call is TRBV18, the J call TRBJ1-2, with TRBD1 matching over 8 bases. CDR1 is KGHSH, CDR2 LQKENI, per germline. This CDR3 has 13 amino acids. V was pared by 6 bases and J by 6 bases, with 6 bases of the junction left unmatched. CDR3 DNA sequence: TGTGCCAGCTCTCTACAGGGGGAGGATGGCTACACCTTC. As protein: CASSLQGEDGYTF.

This clone was seen just once. The identical CDR3 is also encoded by other nucleotide sequences in the sample. V is TRBV10-2 and J is TRBJ1-3; D possibly corresponds to TRBD1 (6 bases). The CDR3 loop spans 15 amino acids. V was cut by 0 bases and J by 0 bases, with 6 bases left in between. From germline, CDR1 is WSHSY and CDR2 SAAADI. The CDR3 is CASSESGGSGNTIYF. In nucleotides, the CDR3 is TGCGCCAGCAGTGAGTCAGGGGGCTCTGGAAACACCATATATTTT.

The chain carries TRBV19 and TRBJ2-6; TRBD1 agrees at 7 bases. The CDR3 is made up of 16 amino acids. Germline CDR1 LNHDA, CDR2 SQIVND (reference sequence). V lost 5 bases to trimming and J lost 0 bases; unmatched junction nucleotides: 4. The CDR3 bases are TGTGCCAGTAGTCGACAGGGAAACTCTGGGGCCAACGTCCTGACTTTC. Translated: CASSRQGNSGANVLTF. The complete variable domain, with remaining parts taken from reference TRBV19 and TRBJ2-6, reads DGGITQSPKYLFRKEGQNVTLSCEQNLNHDAMYWYRQDPGQGLRLIYYSQIVNDFQKGDIAEGYSVSREKKESFPLTVTSAQKNPTAFYLCASSRQGNSGANVLTFGAGSRLTVL.

V and J are TRBV6-5 and TRBJ2-7; 7 bases line up with TRBD2. CDR1 is MNHEY and CDR2 is SVGAGI in the germline V gene. This CDR3 contains 15 residues. The J segment lost 0 bases and the V segment lost 4 bases, leaving 6 bases of the junction unmatched. This CDR3 reads CASSSAGIRSYEQYF. The DNA for the CDR3 is TGTGCCAGCAGTTCAGCGGGGATTCGCTCCTACGAGCAGTACTTC.

A note on this clone: The junction departs from germline at one end; a sequencing error may be responsible. The chain uses TRBV2 and TRBJ2-3, with TRBD2 identical over 10 bases. This CDR3 is 15 amino acids long. Germline CDR1 is SNHLY and CDR2 is FYNNEI. For the CDR3, the DNA is TGTGCCAGCAGGGAAGGACTAGCGGGCACAGATACGCAGTATTTT. Its protein is CASREGLAGTDTQYF.

This sequence joins TRBV4-2 and TRBJ2-7, with TRBD2 matching over 8 bases. The CDR3 is made up of 15 amino acids. Germline lookup yields CDR1 LGHNA and CDR2 YNFKEQ. V lost 1 base, J lost 4 bases, and 6 bases stayed unmatched. CDR3 DNA sequence: TGTGCCAGCAGCCAAGTCCCGGGAGGGGCGTACGAGCAGTACTTC. This codes for CASSQVPGGAYEQYF.

The rearrangement uses TRBV28 and TRBJ1-5; D is unresolved. Germline V CDR1 and CDR2: MDHEN, SYDVKM. Trimming took 5 bases from V and 7 from J, leaving 15 bases between them. This CDR3 spans 14 amino acids. The CDR3 sequence is CASSPAPTGQPQHF. In DNA, the CDR3 is TGTGCCAGCAGTCCCGCCCCCACGGGGCAGCCCCAGCATTTT. The variable domain in full, with the rest retrieved from reference TRBV28 and TRBJ1-5, is DVKVTQSSRYLVKRTGEKVFLECVQDMDHENMFWYRQDPGLGLRLIYFSYDVKMKEKGDIPEGYSVSREKKERFSLILESASTNQTSMYLCASSPAPTGQPQHFGDGTRLSIL.

V and J are TRBV6-5 and TRBJ2-3; TRBD1 aligns across 7 bases. Germline CDR1 is MNHEY and CDR2 is SVGAGI. There are 12 residues in the CDR3. Trimming took 10 bases from V and 5 from J; bases not matched to a gene: 6. For the CDR3, the DNA is TGTGCCACCGACAGGGCCGGAGATACGCAGTATTTT. This translates into CATDRAGDTQYF.

The chain couples TRBV5-3 to TRBJ1-1; D perhaps matches TRBD1 (5 bases). TRBV5-3 is sorted into the ORF group, with uncertain function. CDR3 length equals 17 residues. Trimming removed 4 bases from V and 0 bases from J, with 19 bases in between. The CDR3 loop reads CARSHPTGSLMNTEAFF. In DNA, the CDR3 is TGTGCCAGAAGCCACCCCACAGGATCCCTAATGAACACTGAAGCTTTCTTT.

This chain connects TRBV11-3 to TRBJ2-5, with a weak D call TRBD1 (8 bases). Trimming cost V 0 bases and J 3 bases, with 20 bases left between them. The CDR3 covers 18 residues. Looked up from germline, CDR1 is SGHNT and CDR2 is YENEEA. As DNA, the CDR3 is TGTGCCAGCAGCTTAGATGCCCCCAACAGGGGGGGAGAAGAGACCCAGTACTTC. This encodes CASSLDAPNRGGEETQYF.

J is TRBJ1-6 and V is TRBV19; 9 positions agree with TRBD1. CDR3 length: 15 residues. The J segment lost 7 bases and the V segment lost 2 bases, leaving 3 bases of the junction unmatched. Germline assignment: CDR1 LNHDA and CDR2 SQIVND (reference sequence). CDR3 sequence reads: CASSILTGGNSPLHF. The CDR3 nucleotides are TGTGCCAGTAGTATACTCACAGGGGGCAATTCACCCCTCCACTTT.

The V and J genes are TRBV3-1 (or the pseudogene TRBV3-2) and TRBJ2-2; possibly TRBD1 for D (5 bases). Trimming pared 4 bases from V and 5 bases from J, leaving 11 bases between. In germline, CDR1 is LGHDT, CDR2 YNNKEL (reference sequence). CDR3 size: 14 residues. The CDR3 DNA is TGTGCCAGCAGCCCCCCCAGGGCGACCGGGGAGCTGTTTTTT. This translates into CASSPPRATGELFF.

The gene calls are TRBV4-1 and TRBJ1-3; D might be TRBD1 (5 bases). The V and J ends lost 1 base and 3 bases respectively, with 13 bases between them. The CDR3 is 16 residues long. Germline-derived CDR1 and CDR2 are MGHRA and YSYEKL. CDR3 bases: TGCGCCAGCAGCCAAGTCGCAGGGCGAGGTGGAAACACCATATATTTT. This gives the protein CASSQVAGRGGNTIYF.

This chain links TRBV18 with TRBJ1-4; 7 bases agree with TRBD1. Trimming at V came to 4 bases and at J to 8 bases, leaving 10 bases not matched to a gene. The CDR3 covers 15 residues. The V gene's germline CDR1 is KGHSH and CDR2 LQKENI. DNA for the CDR3: TGTGCCAGCTCACTAGGGACAGACTTGCAAGAAAAACTGTTTTTT. It yields the protein CASSLGTDLQEKLFF. Drawing the rest from reference TRBV18 and TRBJ1-4, the complete variable domain is NAGVMQNPRHLVRRRGQEARLRCSPMKGHSHVYWYRQLPEEGLKFMVYLQKENIIDESGMPKERFSAEFPKEGPSILRIQQVVRGDSAAYFCASSLGTDLQEKLFFGSGTQLSVL.

V usage is TRBV28 and J usage is TRBJ2-7; 9 bases align to TRBD1. The length of the CDR3 is 15 residues. Unmatched junction bases numbered 9, after V lost 4 bases and J lost 5 bases. Germline assignment: CDR1 MDHEN and CDR2 SYDVKM. The CDR3 loop reads CASSSLGQGGHEQYF. The CDR3 DNA is TGTGCCAGCAGTTCCTTGGGACAGGGTGGGCACGAGCAGTACTTC.

J is TRBJ2-5 and V is TRBV24-1, with D possibly TRBD1 on 6 matching bases. V lost 4 bases to trimming and J lost 5 bases, with 13 bases between them. Germline-derived CDR1 and CDR2 are KGHDR and SFDVKD. CDR3 length equals 14 residues. As DNA, the CDR3 is TGTGCCACCAGTGACATACAGGGTCGGGAGACCCAGTACTTC. Amino acids: CATSDIQGRETQYF.

This clone was counted ten times or more. The chain employs TRBV7-9 and TRBJ2-7, with D maybe TRBD2 (7 bases). Germline V gives CDR1 SEHNR, CDR2 FQNEAQ (reference sequence). V gave up 3 bases and J gave up 6 bases, with 15 bases separating them. This CDR3 contains 14 residues. The CDR3 bases are TGTGCCAGCAGCTTCGGAGGGGGGGTCTCCGAGCAGTACTTC. Translating it yields CASSFGGGVSEQYF.

For this clone: Other DNA sequences in this specimen translate into the identical CDR3. CDR3 bases: TGTGCCAGCAGTGAGGTGGGCGATAATTCACCCCTCCACTTT. Its translation: CASSEVGDNSPLHF. This sequence joins TRBV2 and TRBJ1-6; unclear D gene. Germline V gene data show CDR1 as SNHLY and CDR2 as FYNNEI. With 3 bases removed from V and 5 bases from J, the gap between germline ends came to 8 bases. The CDR3 loop spans 14 amino acids.

The V call is TRBV7-3, the J call TRBJ2-2; perhaps TRBD2 as D (6 bases). The germline V gene has CDR1 SGHTA and CDR2 FQGTGA. The V gene lost 4 bases and the J gene lost 7 bases, with 19 bases spanning the gap. This CDR3 has 16 amino acids. CDR3 in amino acids: CASSSVGGSNGGELFF. In DNA form, the CDR3 reads TGTGCCAGCAGCTCCGTGGGGGGAAGTAATGGCGGGGAGCTGTTTTTT.

The V and J genes are TRBV7-9 and TRBJ2-1; D is perhaps TRBD1 (7 bases). Germline V gene sequence: CDR1 SEHNR, CDR2 FQNEAQ (reference sequence). This CDR3 contains 18 residues. Trimming cost V 4 bases and J 6 bases, with 25 bases left between them. The CDR3 DNA follows: TGTGCCAGCAGCTATCGGTCAGGGGGGAGGATCGGTTTCAATGAGCAGTTCTTC. This gives the protein CASSYRSGGRIGFNEQFF.

The chain employs TRBV4-2 and TRBJ2-5, with 8 bases aligning to TRBD2. Trimming took 0 bases from V and 1 from J; bases not matched to a gene: 4. Germline-derived CDR1 and CDR2 are LGHNA and YNFKEQ. The CDR3 spans 16 residues. Here the CDR3 DNA reads TGTGCCAGCAGCCAAGAGTTAGCGGGATCCCAAGAGACCCAGTACTTC. The encoded protein is CASSQELAGSQETQYF.